This TCR beta chain was sequenced in a study of blood T cell repertoires in COVID-19. Overall study: The study drew acute and convalescent COVID-19 samples from the United States, Italy and Spain.

In the original processing: Amplification of reference gene primers was used by the study to estimate nucleated cell counts. Generated by immunoSEQ multiplex PCR, the TCRdb table keeps only in-frame clones and is missing some. That table is the source of V, J and clone size, and D and trimming were worked out from the DNA. The sample lists 200,000 or so clones; 90% to 95% were seen once. Patients in Seattle were enrolled during active infection, then followed longitudinally. This receptor was taken from a man between 60 and 70 years old with COVID-19, enrolled during active disease. The sample consisted of peripheral blood.

The CDR3 region is CASSLAKYSNQPQHF. The CDR3 nucleotides read TGTGCCAGCAGTTTAGCGAAGTATAGCAATCAGCCCCAGCATTTT. This sequence joins TRBV28 and TRBJ1-5; D is unclear. V was cut by 2 bases and J by 0 bases, with 8 bases left in between. CDR1 is MDHEN, CDR2 SYDVKM, per germline. The CDR3 covers 15 residues.